The 29 T cell receptor beta chains below come from one sample, sequenced in a study of CD8 T cells in ankylosing spondylitis. The study, taken as a whole, reports: The study identified a TCR beta motif of under 10 highly homologous variants that appeared characteristic of ankylosing spondylitis blood.

For these TCRs, the target antigens are not known. TCRdb re-analysed the 5' RACE reads in MiXCR, keeping a single row per CDR3 protein. The data hold over 700,000 distinct CDR3 sequences, with over 15% observed a single time. Sequenced sample: blood, either unsorted or a sorted T cell fraction (not recorded which). The receptors were gathered from a male donor with ankylosing spondylitis.

This clonotype was detected a few times. V gene TRBV20-1 combines with J gene TRBJ2-2; D call uncertain. Per the germline V gene, CDR1 is DFQATT and CDR2 is SNEGSKA (reference sequence). This CDR3 is 12 amino acids long. V was shortened by 3 bases and J by 2 bases, with 4 bases between the two germline ends. CDR3 sequence: CSASSNTGELFF. CDR3 coding DNA: TGCAGTGCTAGTTCAAACACCGGGGAGCTGTTTTTT.

The chain combines TRBV19 with TRBJ2-1; TRBD2 matches at 8 bases. Unmatched junction bases numbered 6, after V lost 1 base and J lost 7 bases. The germline V gene encodes CDR1 LNHDA and CDR2 SQIVND (reference sequence). The CDR3 is 15 amino acids. This chain's CDR3 is CASSIGGTSPNEQFF. For the CDR3, the DNA is TGTGCCAGTAGTATAGGAGGGACTAGTCCTAATGAGCAGTTCTTC.

The chain couples TRBV5-1 to TRBJ1-6, with D unclear. CDR1 and CDR2 from the germline V gene are SGHRS and YFSETQ. The CDR3 sequence is 12 residues long. V lost 4 bases to trimming and J lost 5 bases, with 4 bases between them. The CDR3 region has the DNA TGCGCCAGCAGCCATGATAATTCACCCCTCCACTTT. The encoded protein is CASSHDNSPLHF.

This clonotype occurred a few times. The chain joins TRBV7-9 to TRBJ1-5; D is uncertain. V lost 4 bases and J 0 bases, leaving 7 bases between the germline ends. The germline CDR1 and CDR2 sequences are SEHNR and FQNEAQ (reference sequence). The CDR3 is 14 amino acids. CDR3 sequence reads: CASSSDNSNQPQHF. Here the CDR3 DNA reads TGTGCCAGCAGCTCCGACAATAGCAATCAGCCCCAGCATTTT.

The chain combines TRBV5-1 with TRBJ1-2, with D hard to call. Germline CDR1 is SGHRS and CDR2 is YFSETQ. The CDR3 is 14 residues long. Deletions cut 0 bases from V and 0 bases from J, with 6 bases between. The CDR3 region has the DNA TGCGCCAGCAGCTTGGGGGCTTCTAACTATGGCTACACCTTC. It translates to CASSLGASNYGYTF.

The V and J genes are TRBV6-1 and TRBJ1-2, with D perhaps TRBD1 (5 bases). V lost 2 bases and J 7 bases, leaving 8 bases between the germline ends. CDR3 length: 12 amino acids. Germline V gene lookup returns CDR1 MNHNS and CDR2 SASEGT. The DNA of the CDR3 is TGTGCCAGCAGTGAAACAGGTTTTGGCTACACCTTC. Translating it yields CASSETGFGYTF.

In its sample, this clonotype was seen once. The chain links TRBV14 to TRBJ1-2, with D uncertain. Germline assignment: CDR1 SGHDN and CDR2 FVKESK. V was cut by 3 bases and J by 3 bases, with 8 bases left in between. The CDR3 loop spans 13 amino acids. For the CDR3, the DNA is TGTGCCAGCAGCCATGGGAGTTACTATGGCTACACCTTC. As protein: CASSHGSYYGYTF.

The chain recombines TRBV12-3 or TRBV12-4 with TRBJ1-3; TRBD1 might be the D (5 bases). Trimming took off 10 bases at V and 0 bases at J, with 16 bases between the two ends. The CDR3 spans 15 residues. The DNA of the CDR3 is TGTGCCACAAGACAGAGATCAGGCTCTGGAAACACCATATATTTT. Translation: CATRQRSGSGNTIYF.

This clonotype was counted only a few times. This sequence joins TRBV12-3 or TRBV12-4 and TRBJ1-1, with D tentatively TRBD1 (5 bases). The CDR3 extends over 15 amino acids. The V end lost 7 bases, the J end lost 3 bases, and 18 bases lay between the germline ends. The CDR3 sequence: CASNLLLGEDTEAFF. CDR3 nucleotides: TGTGCCAGCAACCTTCTCTTAGGGGAGGACACTGAAGCTTTCTTT.

This clonotype has at least ten counts. The rearrangement links TRBV4-1 to TRBJ1-6, with D perhaps TRBD1 (5 bases). The germline gives CDR1 MGHRA, CDR2 YSYEKL. The CDR3 has 14 amino acids. Trimming left V 1 base short and J 7 bases short, with 8 bases between. CDR3 bases: TGCGCCAGCAGCCAAGGAGAGGGGAATTCACCCCTCCACTTT. This gives the protein CASSQGEGNSPLHF.

V and J are TRBV7-2 and TRBJ2-7, with TRBD2 matching over 8 bases. The CDR3 covers 14 residues. In germline, CDR1 is SGHTA, CDR2 FQGNSA. V lost 4 bases to trimming and J lost 3 bases; unmatched junction nucleotides: 5. In DNA form, the CDR3 reads TGTGCCAGCAGCTCGGGACTAGAATTCTACGAGCAGTACTTC. As protein: CASSSGLEFYEQYF.

The chain combines TRBV12-3 or TRBV12-4 with TRBJ2-7, with D unresolved. The V and J ends lost 3 bases and 0 bases respectively, with 12 bases between them. The length of the CDR3 is 15 residues. The CDR3 coding sequence is TGTGCCAGCAGTTTCCCCCCGCGCAGCTCCTACGAGCAGTACTTC. Its protein is CASSFPPRSSYEQYF.

This clonotype has a handful of counts. The V gene is TRBV6-5, the J gene TRBJ1-6; D call uncertain. The germline V gene has CDR1 MNHEY and CDR2 SVGAGI. V was shortened by 1 base and J by 7 bases, with 8 bases between the two germline ends. The CDR3 is 14 amino acids. The CDR3 coding sequence is TGTGCCAGCAGTTACTACGGAGAAAATTCACCCCTCCACTTT. Protein: CASSYYGENSPLHF.

This clonotype was counted between two and nine times. The chain employs TRBV28 and TRBJ1-5; the D gene is possibly TRBD1 (5 bases). V dropped 1 base and J dropped 6 bases, with 13 bases sitting between them. The germline V gene encodes CDR1 MDHEN and CDR2 SYDVKM. The CDR3 covers 15 residues. The CDR3 nucleotides are TGTGCCAGCAGTTTATTGAGGGGTTACTCTCAGCCCCAGCATTTT. Protein: CASSLLRGYSQPQHF.

The J gene is TRBJ1-5, the V gene TRBV19, with 9 nucleotides matching TRBD1. CDR3 length: 16 amino acids. Trimming took 7 bases from V and 2 from J; bases not matched to a gene: 9. Germline CDR1 is LNHDA and CDR2 is SQIVND (reference sequence). The CDR3 loop is CASKRLDRGGNQPQHF. CDR3 nucleotides: TGTGCCAGTAAAAGACTCGACAGGGGGGGCAATCAGCCCCAGCATTTT.

This clonotype came up a few times. The chain has TRBV6-1 and TRBJ2-7, with 7 bases identical to TRBD1. V was clipped by 7 bases and J by 2 bases; unmatched bases: 11. Germline V lookup: CDR1 MNHNS, CDR2 SASEGT. This CDR3 is built from 15 residues. The CDR3 coding sequence is TGTGCCAGCACCCCCACCGGGACAGCAACCTACGAGCAGTACTTC. Translated: CASTPTGTATYEQYF.

The chain combines TRBV3-1 with TRBJ2-2; 8 bases are shared with TRBD1. The CDR3 runs 14 residues. V trimming: 9 bases; J trimming: 4 bases; junction bases outside the gene matches: 7. Per the germline V gene, CDR1 is LGHDT and CDR2 is YNNKEL (reference sequence). Here the CDR3 DNA reads TGTGCCAGTGGCAGGACAGGGAGCACCGGGGAGCTGTTTTTT. Its protein product is CASGRTGSTGELFF.

V is TRBV25-1 and J is TRBJ1-6; the match to TRBD1 covers 8 bases. Germline V gene data show CDR1 as MGHDK and CDR2 as SYGVNS. J gave up 8 bases and V 3 bases, and 6 bases lay outside the gene matches. The CDR3 runs to 15 residues. CDR3 in DNA: TGTGCCAGCAGTGATATGACAGGGGTTGATTCACCCCTCCACTTT. Encoded protein: CASSDMTGVDSPLHF.

This clonotype turned up a few times. The rearrangement joins TRBV27 to TRBJ2-1, with D possibly matching TRBD2 (5 bases). The V and J ends lost 5 bases and 13 bases respectively, with 15 bases between them. The CDR3 consists of 12 residues. Germline CDR1 MNHEY, CDR2 SMNVEV (reference sequence). The CDR3 protein is CASSPRGRFQFF. CDR3 nucleotides: TGTGCCAGCAGTCCCCGAGGGCGCTTCCAGTTCTTC.

This clonotype was seen only a few times. The rearrangement uses TRBV29-1 and TRBJ2-7; D is possibly TRBD2 (5 bases). CDR3 length: 13 residues. The germline V gene encodes CDR1 SQVTM and CDR2 ANQGSEA. The V and J ends lost 3 bases and 1 base respectively, with 10 bases between them. CDR3 protein: CSVERTDSYEQYF. CDR3 nucleotide sequence: TGCAGCGTTGAGCGGACTGATTCCTACGAGCAGTACTTC.

Ten or more counts support this clonotype. The chain carries TRBV12-3 or TRBV12-4 and TRBJ2-1; D gene unclear. This CDR3 comprises 14 residues. Trimming removed 1 base from V and 8 bases from J, with 12 bases in between. The DNA of the CDR3 is TGTGCCAGCAGTTTAGAGGGTATGATGGATGAGCAGTTCTTC. Its translation: CASSLEGMMDEQFF.

This clonotype was observed a handful of times. The V gene is TRBV7-8, the J gene TRBJ2-3, with 8 bases fitting TRBD1. CDR1 is SGHVS, CDR2 FQNEAQ, per germline. V trimming: 6 bases; J trimming: 8 bases; junction bases outside the gene matches: 16. The CDR3 covers 16 residues. CDR3 in amino acids: CASRGGLQGARGTQYF. CDR3 DNA: TGTGCCAGCAGAGGCGGTCTCCAGGGGGCTCGGGGTACGCAGTATTTT.

This clonotype came up a few times. The chain joins TRBV11-2 to TRBJ1-5; possibly TRBD1 for D (5 bases). Per the germline V gene, CDR1 is SGHAT and CDR2 is FQNNGV. Trimming left V 5 bases short and J 2 bases short, with 25 bases between. The CDR3 sequence is 19 residues long. The CDR3 region is CASSPRVAGVGRGNQPQHF. CDR3 nucleotides: TGTGCCAGCAGCCCCAGGGTGGCAGGTGTCGGCCGGGGCAATCAGCCCCAGCATTTT.

The rearrangement links TRBV4-1 to TRBJ1-4; 7 bases fit TRBD1. The CDR3 sequence is 15 residues long. The V gene's germline CDR1 is MGHRA and CDR2 YSYEKL. The J segment lost 4 bases and the V segment lost 3 bases, leaving 5 bases of the junction unmatched. The CDR3, as DNA: TGCGCCAGCAGCCAGATGGACAGGATTAATGAAAAACTGTTTTTT. Protein sequence: CASSQMDRINEKLFF.

V usage is TRBV7-3 and J usage is TRBJ2-7; no definite D call. V lost 5 bases and J 2 bases, leaving 10 bases between the germline ends. The CDR3 totals 13 residues. Germline V gene lookup returns CDR1 SGHTA and CDR2 FQGTGA. The CDR3 bases are TGTGCCAGCAGCATTAGTCCCACCTACGAGCAGTACTTC. Amino acids: CASSISPTYEQYF.

This clonotype was picked up a small number of times. The CDR3: CASSAHLDSNNEQFF. CDR3 DNA: TGTGCCAGCAGCGCCCACCTCGACAGCAACAATGAGCAGTTCTTC. The rearrangement joins TRBV13 to TRBJ2-1, with a possible D match to TRBD1 (5 bases). Trimming took 5 bases from V and 5 from J, leaving 16 bases between them. The CDR3 length is 15 residues. Germline V gene data show CDR1 as PRHDT and CDR2 as FYEKMQ (reference sequence).

V is TRBV12-3 or TRBV12-4 and J is TRBJ1-4, with no clear D. Trimming took 6 bases from V and 0 from J, leaving 8 bases between them. The CDR3 is 14 residues long. The CDR3 DNA sequence: TGTGCCAGCAGCTACCATGCAACTAATGAAAAACTGTTTTTT. This sequence encodes CASSYHATNEKLFF.

The table lists this clonotype with many counts. The chain employs TRBV7-2 and TRBJ1-4, with D tentatively TRBD1 (5 bases). The CDR3 is made up of 12 amino acids. CDR1 and CDR2 (germline): SGHTA, FQGNSA. The V end lost 6 bases, the J end lost 7 bases, and 9 bases lay between the germline ends. The CDR3 DNA reads as TGTGCCAGCAGTCTCGGGGGTGAAAAACTGTTTTTT. Its translation: CASSLGGEKLFF.

The sample holds a few counts of this clonotype. This rearrangement joins TRBV15 to TRBJ1-1, with no clear D. The CDR3 has 15 residues. V was pared by 0 bases and J by 5 bases, with 13 bases between. Germline CDR1 reads LNHNV; CDR2 reads YYDKDF (reference sequence). The CDR3, as DNA: TGTGCCACCAGCAGAGATCATGGGCGGGAAACTGAAGCTTTCTTT. Its protein is CATSRDHGRETEAFF. Filled out from reference TRBV15 and TRBJ1-1, the complete variable domain reads DAMVIQNPRYQVTQFGKPVTLSCSQTLNHNVMYWYQQKSSQAPKLLFHYYDKDFNNEADTPDNFQSRRPNTSFCFLDIRSPGLGDTAMYLCATSRDHGRETEAFFGQGTRLTVV.